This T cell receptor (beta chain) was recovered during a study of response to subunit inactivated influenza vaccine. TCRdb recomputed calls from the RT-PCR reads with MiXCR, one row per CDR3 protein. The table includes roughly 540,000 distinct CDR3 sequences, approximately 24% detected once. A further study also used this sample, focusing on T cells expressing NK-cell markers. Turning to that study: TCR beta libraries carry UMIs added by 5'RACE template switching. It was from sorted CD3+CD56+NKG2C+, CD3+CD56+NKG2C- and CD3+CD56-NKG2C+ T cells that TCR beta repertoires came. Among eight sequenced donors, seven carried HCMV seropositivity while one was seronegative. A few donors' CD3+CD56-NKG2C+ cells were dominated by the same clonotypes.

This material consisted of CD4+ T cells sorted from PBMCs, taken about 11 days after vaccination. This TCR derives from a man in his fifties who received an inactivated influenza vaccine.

The CDR3 reads CASSYDRGSDTQYF. The CDR3 DNA reads TGCGCCAGCAGCTACGACAGGGGGTCTGATACGCAGTATTTT. The gene calls are TRBV5-1 and TRBJ2-3; 9 nucleotides line up with TRBD1. Looked up from germline, CDR1 is SGHRS and CDR2 is YFSETQ. Germline trimming cut 3 bases from V and 6 bases from J; bases unmatched to any gene: 5. The length of the CDR3 is 14 residues.